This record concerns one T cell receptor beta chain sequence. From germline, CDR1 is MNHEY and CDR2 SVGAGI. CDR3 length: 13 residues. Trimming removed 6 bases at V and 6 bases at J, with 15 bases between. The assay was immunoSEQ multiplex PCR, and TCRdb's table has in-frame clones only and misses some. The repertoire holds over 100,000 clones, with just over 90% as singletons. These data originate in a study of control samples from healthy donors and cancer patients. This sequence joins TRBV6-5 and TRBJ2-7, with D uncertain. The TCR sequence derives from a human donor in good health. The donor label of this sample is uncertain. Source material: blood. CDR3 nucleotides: TGTGCCAGCAGCCCCGGTCTCAGTGGCGAGCAGTACTTC. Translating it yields CASSPGLSGEQYF.